The 3 T cell receptor beta chains given below trace back to one sample, sequenced in a study of cytomegalovirus exposure and HLA in healthy donors (dated by TCRdb to about 2017). The library was generated by the immunoSEQ multiplex PCR assay. For the multiplex PCR, a mixture combining 60 forward primers for TCR Vbeta segments and 13 reverse primers for TCR Jbeta segments was used. Drawn from immuneACCESS, this table holds only the in-frame rearrangements with V and J called that TCRdb kept. Clones are partly lost; checked studies trace under half to an unresolved V gene and leave the rest unexplained. Across this sample there are some 180,000 clones, with around 83% seen only once. About 1.7% of the sample goes to the ten largest clones. Material for sequencing was PBMCs. These receptors all come from a middle-aged man in good health and CMV-seropositive.

V usage is TRBV9 and J usage is TRBJ1-2; weak D call: TRBD1 (6 bases). Per the germline V gene, CDR1 is SGDLS and CDR2 is YYNGEE. Deletions cut 6 bases from V and 0 bases from J, with 21 bases between. This CDR3 has 17 amino acids. CDR3: CASTPWTALRPNYGYTF. The CDR3 DNA reads as TGTGCCAGCACCCCGTGGACAGCTCTCAGACCTAACTATGGCTACACCTTC.

In its sample, this clone was seen once. The chain links TRBV10-1 to TRBJ1-1, with D perhaps matching TRBD1 (6 bases). Trimming shortened V by 1 base and J by 3 bases, and 6 bases separated the two germline ends. The CDR3 runs 13 residues. Per the germline V gene, CDR1 is WNHNN and CDR2 is SYGVQD (reference sequence). The CDR3: CASSEYRDTEAFF. For the CDR3, the DNA is TGCGCCAGCAGTGAGTACAGGGACACTGAAGCTTTCTTT.

Turning to this clone: At one of its ends the junction is not consistent with the germline gene, which may arise from a read error. V usage is TRBV7-7 and J usage is TRBJ2-1; perhaps TRBD1 as D (5 bases). CDR3 length: 15 amino acids. Germline CDR1 reads SSHAT; CDR2 reads FNYEAQ (reference sequence). The CDR3 DNA reads TGTGCTAGCAGCTTAGCCAGGGCCTCCTACAATGAGCAGTTCTTC. Amino acid sequence: CASSLARASYNEQFF.